The clone carrying this TCR beta chain was seen many times. Its antigen is not identified. TCRdb passed the reads through MiXCR, listing each CDR3 protein once. The sample shows roughly 860,000 distinct CDR3 sequences, about 33% of them seen only once. These data are taken from a study of T cell repertoires in cytomegalovirus infection. V shed 2 bases, J shed 7 bases, and the junction held 7 bases outside the gene matches. Germline V lookup: CDR1 SGHAT, CDR2 FQNNGV. The CDR3 is 15 amino acids. The chain couples TRBV11-2 to TRBJ2-1, with 8 bases that match TRBD1. The input for sequencing was cultured CD8+ T cells from PBMCs, taken from culture after CMV antigen stimulation. The sequence was obtained from a human donor in good health (CMV status not recorded). Some clones in this sample may be carry-over from other donors' samples. In DNA, the CDR3 is TGTGCCAGCAGCTTAACGGGCAGGGGGCTAAATGAGCAGTTCTTC. Encoded protein: CASSLTGRGLNEQFF.